This T cell receptor (beta chain) comes out of a study of blood T cell repertoires in COVID-19. V lost 5 bases and J lost 4, with 9 bases in between. This CDR3 has 13 residues. The data were produced by immunoSEQ multiplex PCR, yet TCRdb's version contains in-frame clones alone and is incomplete. Of 110,000 to 150,000 clones in the sample, roughly 86% were seen once. The genes are TRBV12-3 or TRBV12-4 and TRBJ1-3, with D maybe TRBD1 (6 bases). The source is a woman aged 55-70 years with acute or convalescent COVID-19. Sequences were obtained from peripheral blood. The CDR3 spells CASSPGQGNTIYF. In nucleotides, the CDR3 is TGTGCCAGCAGTCCAGGACAGGGAAACACCATATATTTT.